The following is a TCR beta chain sequence with its context. What it binds is not known. 60 Vbeta and 13 Jbeta primers were used in PCR. In the authors' methods: Later, an analysis found about 80 million unique TCR beta chains, and 9.5 million to 12 million of these were shared. The repertoire was sequenced with immunoSEQ multiplex PCR; TCRdb's copy has only in-frame clones and lacks some. V, J and clone size reflect that table, while D and trimming were determined from the DNA. This repertoire shows roughly 160,000 clones, approximately 80% found once; its top ten account for around a tenth. The data originate from a study of cytomegalovirus exposure and HLA in healthy donors. The germline V gene encodes CDR1 GTSNPN and CDR2 SVGIG (reference sequence). V shed 7 bases and J shed 2 bases, with 14 bases lying between them. CDR3 length: 13 amino acids. Whole-study findings and limits: TCR beta chains associated with HLA were, in a later analysis, more clonally expanded than equally common others.

The source of this sequence is a man aged 50 or older in good health and CMV-seropositive. The sequenced sample consisted of PBMCs. This chain links TRBV30 with TRBJ1-1; weak D call: TRBD1 (6 bases). The CDR3 coding sequence is TGTGCCTCCGCTCAGGGGTATAACACTGAAGCTTTCTTT. Translation gives CASAQGYNTEAFF.